The 2 T cell receptor beta chains listed next were all sequenced from one sample in a study of blood T cell repertoires in COVID-19. Sequenced by immunoSEQ multiplex PCR; TCRdb stores in-frame clones only, minus some. Here the sample spans some 270,000 clones, approximately 85% being singletons. Source material: PBMCs or T cells enriched from blood (not recorded which). The receptors here all came from a woman aged 25 to 39 who had recovered from COVID-19.

V is TRBV7-9 and J is TRBJ2-3; D is unclear. V lost 3 bases and J lost 2, with 9 bases in between. Germline CDR1 SEHNR, CDR2 FQNEAQ (reference sequence). The CDR3 spans 14 residues. The CDR3 DNA follows: TGTGCCAGCAGCTTGATACTTGACACAGATACGCAGTATTTT. Protein: CASSLILDTDTQYF.

The chain links TRBV7-2 to TRBJ1-1; D is perhaps TRBD1 (6 bases). CDR3 size: 14 residues. Germline CDR1 is SGHTA and CDR2 is FQGNSA. Trimming removed 2 bases at V and 1 base at J, with 8 bases between. CDR3 sequence: CASSLRTANTEAFF. CDR3 bases: TGTGCCAGCAGCTTACGGACAGCGAACACTGAAGCTTTCTTT.